The present T cell receptor (beta chain) was sequenced within a study of T cell changes during pregnancy in multiple sclerosis. Profiling relied on immunoSEQ multiplex PCR, and the TCRdb table lists in-frame clones only, not all of them. The table lists roughly 24,000 clones, more than 75% of them singletons, with 7.5% to 8% in the top ten. The length of the CDR3 is 15 residues. V lost 1 base and J 8 bases, leaving 15 bases between the germline ends. Germline lookup yields CDR1 SGHVS and CDR2 FNYEAQ. The TCR was taken from a female donor with multiple sclerosis, enrolled in a pregnancy study. Sequences were derived from CD8+ T cells from peripheral blood mononuclear cells, sampled before pregnancy. The chain employs TRBV7-6 and TRBJ2-1; D is perhaps TRBD2 (5 bases). The chain's CDR3 is CASSLDDGKGHEQFF. CDR3 DNA: TGTGCCAGCAGCTTAGATGACGGGAAGGGCCATGAGCAGTTCTTC.